This TCR beta chain was sequenced in a study of blood T cell repertoires in COVID-19 (dated by TCRdb to 2018 to 2021). Describing the broader study: Samples from collaborators originated in the United States, Italy and Spain and spanned both the acute and convalescent phases of COVID-19. The material from the prospective study consisted of cDNA or gDNA derived from T cells, B-cell-depleted T cells, or PBMCs. Deeply sampled blood TCRbeta repertoires from subjects exposed to, actively infected with, or recovered from COVID-19 were included in the dataset. The repertoires were released in a freely available public database meant as a resource for research on the immune response to SARS-CoV-2. The samples were drawn from two sources: the first 160 participants of the ongoing ImmuneRACE study, and about 1,300 subjects contributed by 6 global collaborators. Nearly every sample came with metadata listing a de-identified subject ID, COVID-19 status, age in years and sex. Where HLA class I and class II types were available, the types were taken from metadata supplied by the sample provider, not from assay-based typing. What the work shows at the level of the full study, not this receptor alone: The quantity of clinical and demographic metadata differed by source and by participant and was supplied without curation.

In regard to this clone: Its antigen remains unidentified. It has no much larger one-base neighbor in the sample; base qualities were not kept.

Whole blood was collected in K2EDTA tubes by collaborating institutions according to the institutions' own protocols. For TCRbeta analysis, collaborators shipped samples in one of three forms: frozen whole blood, isolated PBMCs, or DNA extracted from either of those sample types. Looking up the germline V gene (reference sequence) yields CDR1 GTSNPN and CDR2 SVGIG. V lost 1 base and J lost 4 bases; the stretch between them is 13 bases long. From the cysteine up to the phenylalanine, the CDR3 has a length of 14 residues. Solely the CDR3 DNA is kept, with 42 bases framed from the first base. The immunoSEQ Assay, a bias-controlled multiplex PCR, was used to amplify TCRbeta CDR3 regions from genomic DNA. In the original analysis: Nucleated cell counts per sample were estimated from amplification of reference gene primers within the assay. To quantify the absolute abundance of each unique TCRbeta CDR3 rearrangement, sequence reads were collapsed and filtered. Productive Simpson clonality was computed per sample as the square root of Simpson's diversity index over productive rearrangements. In TCRdb, the immuneACCESS table is reduced to in-frame sequences with V and J assigned. These tables do not hold every clone; where another copy was compared, an unresolved V gene accounts for under half, and the others remain unexplained. V and J calls and clone size are given by that table; D and trimming were obtained from the DNA. The sample records about 41,000 clones, more than 70% of which are singletons. 44% of the sample comes from the top ten.

Material: peripheral blood. The V and J genes are TRBV30 and TRBJ2-5, and perhaps TRBD2 as D gene, on 6 matching bases. This clonotype was sampled from an elderly woman with active or convalescent COVID-19. The CDR3 region: CAWSAQLGGETQYF. The nucleotide sequence reads TGTGCCTGGAGTGCGCAGTTGGGGGGAGAGACCCAGTACTTC.